Listed here are 21 T cell receptor beta chains from one sample, sequenced in a study of STAT5B mutations in CD4+ large granular lymphocyte leukemia. Data came from immunoSEQ multiplex PCR; TCRdb stores just in-frame clones and leaves some out. The repertoire consists of 30,000 or so clones, with around 80% occurring once and the leading ten covering under 2.5%. The sample taken for sequencing was CD4+ T cells from blood buffy coats. These receptors were taken from a human donor in good health.

This chain links TRBV5-8 with TRBJ1-2, with 8 bases lining up with TRBD1. Germline V gene data show CDR1 as SGHTS and CDR2 as YDEGEE. V was pared by 2 bases and J by 5 bases, with 8 bases of the junction left unmatched. This CDR3 is 15 amino acids long. The CDR3 protein is CASSFVTGAAYGYTF. CDR3 nucleotide sequence: TGTGCCAGCAGCTTCGTGACAGGGGCGGCTTATGGCTACACCTTC.

The genes are TRBV12-5 and TRBJ1-5, with 7 bases lining up with TRBD1. Germline V lookup: CDR1 LGHNT, CDR2 FRNRAP. V gave up 6 bases and J gave up 6 bases; unmatched junction bases: 8. The CDR3 is 14 amino acids. The CDR3 DNA follows: TGTGCTAGTGGGAGGACAGGCCAGGGTCAGCCCCAGCATTTT. It yields the protein CASGRTGQGQPQHF.

The chain is built from TRBV27 and TRBJ1-1; D is undetermined. The CDR3 runs 15 residues. Germline-derived CDR1 and CDR2 are MNHEY and SMNVEV (reference sequence). The V and J ends lost 0 bases and 1 base respectively, with 9 bases between them. The CDR3: CASSLSWVGNTEAFF. The CDR3 DNA follows: TGTGCCAGCAGTTTATCCTGGGTGGGGAACACTGAAGCTTTCTTT.

This chain uses TRBV5-6 with TRBJ2-2; D is unresolved. The germline gives CDR1 SGHDT, CDR2 YYEEEE. Trimming removed 0 bases at V and 7 bases at J, with 19 bases between. This CDR3 is 17 amino acids long. Written as DNA, the CDR3 is TGTGCCAGCAGCTTGGAGGTGATTCGTGCCAGTGGCGGGGAGCTGTTTTTT. This encodes CASSLEVIRASGGELFF.

This chain uses TRBV6-5 with TRBJ1-2; possibly TRBD1 for D (5 bases). Trimming left V 7 bases short and J 7 bases short, with 19 bases between. This CDR3 region has 14 residues. Germline lookup yields CDR1 MNHEY and CDR2 SVGAGI. The CDR3: CASTNYPDSGGYTF. In DNA, the CDR3 is TGTGCCAGCACCAACTATCCCGACAGCGGTGGCTACACCTTC.

The V call is TRBV5-1, the J call TRBJ2-5; 11 bases agree with TRBD2. V dropped 5 bases and J dropped 1; count of bases not matched to a gene: 1. The CDR3 consists of 14 residues. CDR1 SGHRS and CDR2 YFSETQ come from the germline V gene. CDR3: CASRGLAGQETQYF. For the CDR3, the DNA is TGCGCCAGCAGAGGACTAGCGGGCCAAGAGACCCAGTACTTC.

This chain joins TRBV7-8 and TRBJ2-5, with D perhaps given as TRBD1 or TRBD2 (5 bases each). V shed 2 bases and J shed 1 base, with 8 bases lying between them. The germline V gene has CDR1 SGHVS and CDR2 FQNEAQ. The CDR3 has 14 amino acids. The CDR3 DNA follows: TGTGCCAGCAGCTTAAAGGGGACCCAAGAGACCCAGTACTTC. The encoded protein is CASSLKGTQETQYF.

The chain is built from TRBV7-9 and TRBJ2-1; D not resolved. V was cut by 1 base and J by 0 bases, with 4 bases left in between. Germline V gives CDR1 SEHNR, CDR2 FQNEAQ (reference sequence). CDR3 length: 14 amino acids. CDR3 DNA: TGTGCCAGCAGCTTAGATTCCTCCTACAATGAGCAGTTCTTC. It codes for CASSLDSSYNEQFF.

V usage is TRBV19 and J usage is TRBJ2-3; D gene ambiguous. Between the trimmed V and J ends, which lost 8 bases and 0 bases, there was a span of 12 bases. The CDR3 length is 14 residues. The germline gives CDR1 LNHDA, CDR2 SQIVND (reference sequence). The chain's CDR3 is CASRPLTSTDTQYF. The CDR3 coding sequence is TGTGCCAGTCGACCTTTAACTAGCACAGATACGCAGTATTTT.

The gene calls are TRBV21-1 and TRBJ2-1; TRBD2, as called in the table, went unchecked against the DNA. TRBV21-1 is labeled a pseudogene. This CDR3 is 11 amino acids long. CDR3 protein: CASSKNGEQFF. CDR3 sequence (DNA): TGTGCCAGCAGCAAAAACGGGGAGCAGTTCTTC.

The genes are TRBV19 and TRBJ2-2; D may match TRBD1 or TRBD2 (5 bases each). V lost 2 bases and J 1 base, leaving 17 bases between the germline ends. CDR3 length equals 18 residues. The germline V gene encodes CDR1 LNHDA and CDR2 SQIVND (reference sequence). The CDR3 sequence: CASSIWGLGFVNTGELFF. As DNA, the CDR3 is TGTGCCAGTAGTATATGGGGGTTGGGGTTCGTGAACACCGGGGAGCTGTTTTTT. The variable domain in full, with the rest retrieved from reference TRBV19 and TRBJ2-2, is DGGITQSPKYLFRKEGQNVTLSCEQNLNHDAMYWYRQDPGQGLRLIYYSQIVNDFQKGDIAEGYSVSREKKESFPLTVTSAQKNPTAFYLCASSIWGLGFVNTGELFFGEGSRLTVL.

This clone was counted a single time. The chain carries TRBV29-1 and TRBJ2-1; 10 positions match TRBD2. CDR1 and CDR2 (germline): SQVTM, ANQGSEA. Losses at the gene ends were 7 bases for V and 4 bases for J; bases not matched to a gene: 7. This CDR3 has 14 amino acids. The CDR3 loop reads CSALSGGSYNEQFF. The CDR3 DNA is TGCAGCGCTCTTAGCGGGGGGTCGTACAATGAGCAGTTCTTC.

V gene TRBV30 combines with J gene TRBJ1-4; the D gene is possibly TRBD1 (6 bases). Germline lookup yields CDR1 GTSNPN and CDR2 SVGIG (reference sequence). V was pared by 3 bases and J by 1 base, with 21 bases between. The CDR3 is 18 amino acids. The CDR3 loop reads CAWSDRLGGGGTNEKLFF. CDR3 DNA: TGTGCCTGGAGCGACAGACTCGGCGGGGGCGGAACTAATGAAAAACTGTTTTTT.

The rearrangement uses TRBV7-2 and TRBJ2-4, with 10 bases matching TRBD1. Germline lookup yields CDR1 SGHTA and CDR2 FQGNSA. The CDR3 has 16 residues. After removal of 3 bases from V and 9 bases from J, the junction contained 11 bases not matched to a gene. CDR3 in amino acids: CASSFSGTGAAGIQYF. CDR3 nucleotide sequence: TGTGCCAGCAGCTTCTCCGGGACAGGGGCCGCGGGCATTCAGTACTTC. Using reference TRBV7-2 and TRBJ2-4 for the parts outside the CDR3, the full variable domain is GAGVSQSPSNKVTEKGKDVELRCDPISGHTALYWYRQSLGQGLEFLIYFQGNSAPDKSGLPSDRFSAERTGGSVSTLTIQRTQQEDSAVYLCASSFSGTGAAGIQYFGAGTRLSVL.

V usage is TRBV15 and J usage is TRBJ2-5; D remains ambiguous. From germline, CDR1 is LNHNV and CDR2 YYDKDF (reference sequence). The CDR3 sequence is 12 residues long. Trimming removed 0 bases from V and 3 bases from J, with 2 bases in between. The DNA of the CDR3 is TGTGCCACCAGCAGAGATGAAGAGACCCAGTACTTC. This codes for CATSRDEETQYF.

The rearrangement joins TRBV7-8 to TRBJ1-1; D unresolved. The CDR3 totals 13 residues. Germline CDR1 and CDR2: SGHVS and FQNEAQ. Trimming took 3 bases from V and 1 from J, leaving 6 bases between them. CDR3 sequence (DNA): TGTGCCAGCAGCTTTACACAGAACACTGAAGCTTTCTTT. Its protein is CASSFTQNTEAFF.

This clone was recorded once. This rearrangement joins TRBV14 to TRBJ2-2; 8 bases fit TRBD1. The CDR3 has 17 residues. J lost 1 base, V lost 0 bases, and 4 bases had no gene match. CDR1 and CDR2 (germline): SGHDN, FVKESK. Written as DNA, the CDR3 is TGTGCCAGCAGCCAAGATCTCGGGACAGGGAACACCGGGGAGCTGTTTTTT. This codes for CASSQDLGTGNTGELFF.

The chain joins TRBV11-2 to TRBJ1-6, with D possibly TRBD1 on 6 matching bases. CDR1 and CDR2 from the germline V gene are SGHAT and FQNNGV. The CDR3 has 15 residues. The germline V and J ends were trimmed by 3 bases and 7 bases, with 13 bases remaining between them. CDR3 nucleotide sequence: TGTGCCAGCAGCTTGGGCCTCGGGGGCAATTCACCCCTCCACTTT. It codes for CASSLGLGGNSPLHF.

The chain couples TRBV27 to TRBJ1-6; no clear D. This CDR3 spans 17 amino acids. Germline V gene lookup returns CDR1 MNHEY and CDR2 SMNVEV (reference sequence). V lost 4 bases to trimming and J lost 7 bases, with 20 bases between them. The CDR3 loop reads CASSSFKSGGSNSPLHF. Written as DNA, the CDR3 is TGTGCCAGCAGTTCTTTTAAGTCTGGTGGATCAAATTCACCCCTCCACTTT.

This chain joins TRBV2 and TRBJ1-3; D is possibly TRBD1 (6 bases). Per the germline V gene, CDR1 is SNHLY and CDR2 is FYNNEI. V gave up 6 bases and J gave up 4 bases, with 10 bases separating them. This CDR3 has 13 residues. The CDR3 DNA reads TGTGCCAGCAGCGGGACAATCGGAAACACCATATATTTT. This translates into CASSGTIGNTIYF.

The J gene is TRBJ2-7, the V gene TRBV5-1; D is unclear. The V gene's germline CDR1 is SGHRS and CDR2 YFSETQ. Trimming removed 6 bases from V and 0 bases from J, with 13 bases in between. CDR3 length: 14 residues. CDR3 sequence reads: CASTLLVGSYEQYF. DNA of the CDR3: TGCGCCAGCACGCTCCTAGTGGGCTCCTACGAGCAGTACTTC.